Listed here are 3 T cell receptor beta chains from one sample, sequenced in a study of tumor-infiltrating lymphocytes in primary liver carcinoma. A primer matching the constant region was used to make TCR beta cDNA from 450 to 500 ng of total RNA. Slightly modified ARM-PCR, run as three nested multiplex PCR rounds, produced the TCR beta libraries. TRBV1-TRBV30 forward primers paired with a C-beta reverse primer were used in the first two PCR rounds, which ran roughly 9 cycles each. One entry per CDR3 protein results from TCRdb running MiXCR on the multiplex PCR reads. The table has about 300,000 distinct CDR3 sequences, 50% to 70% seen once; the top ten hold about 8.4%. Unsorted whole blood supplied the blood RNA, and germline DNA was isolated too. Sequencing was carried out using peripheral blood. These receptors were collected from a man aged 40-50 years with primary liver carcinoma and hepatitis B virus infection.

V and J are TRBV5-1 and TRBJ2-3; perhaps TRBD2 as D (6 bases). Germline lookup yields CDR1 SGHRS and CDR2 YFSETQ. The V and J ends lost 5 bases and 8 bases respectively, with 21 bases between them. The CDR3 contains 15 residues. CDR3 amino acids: CASSFGGARFGTQYF. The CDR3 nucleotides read TGCGCCAGCAGTTTCGGGGGTGCAAGGTTTGGTACGCAGTATTTT.

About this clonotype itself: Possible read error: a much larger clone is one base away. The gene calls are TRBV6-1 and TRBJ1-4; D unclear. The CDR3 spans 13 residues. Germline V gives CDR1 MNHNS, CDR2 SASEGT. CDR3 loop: CVSSAGNFEKLFF. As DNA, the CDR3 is TGTGTCAGCAGTGCAGGAAATTTCGAAAAACTGTTTTTT.

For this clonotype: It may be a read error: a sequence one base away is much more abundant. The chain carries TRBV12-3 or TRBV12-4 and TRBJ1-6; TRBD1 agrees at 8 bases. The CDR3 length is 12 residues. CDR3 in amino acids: CTSTTGGTPLHF. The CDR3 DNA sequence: TGTACCAGCACTACAGGGGGGACACCCCTCCACTTT.